The rows below give T cell receptor beta chains drawn from one sample of a study of technical replicates of blood from a few donors. Clones were read by immunoSEQ multiplex PCR, and TCRdb kept only the in-frame ones, dropping some. The sample has about 15,000 clones; roughly 84% are singletons. The source material was PBMCs. Source of these receptors: a human donor in good health. CDR3s include the opening cysteine and the closing phenylalanine or tryptophan. The order of the fields is J gene, D gene, V gene, clone size, CDR3 DNA, CDR3 protein. The D gene is left open where the match is weak. The listing skips clone size in some rows; elsewhere it reads once, few, many or a size class.

TRBJ2-1	TRBD2	TRBV18	.	TGTGCCAGCTCATCGCCTAGCGGGGACGATGAGCAGTTCTTC	CASSSPSGDDEQFF
TRBJ2-1	TRBD2	TRBV28	.	TGTGCCAGCAGTTTGAACCTAGCGGGAGGGCGGGAGCAGTTCTTC	CASSLNLAGGREQFF
TRBJ2-7	TRBD2	TRBV19	few	TGTGCCAGTAGTTCGGCGGGAGTAATCTACGAGCAGTACTTC	CASSSAGVIYEQYF
TRBJ2-3	TRBD1	TRBV18	.	TGTGCCAGCTCACCGGGACAGGGGGGAACAGATACGCAGTATTTT	CASSPGQGGTDTQYF
TRBJ2-1	.	TRBV19	.	TGTGCCAGTAGAAAGAACAACTACAATGAGCAGTTCTTC	CASRKNNYNEQFF
TRBJ2-5	TRBD2	TRBV5-1	.	TGCGCCAGCAGCCCCCGGGCGGGAGGGCCATCAGAGACCCAGTACTTC	CASSPRAGGPSETQYF
TRBJ1-1	.	TRBV27	.	TGTGCCAGCAGTACCTTACAGGGAGAGAGCACTGAAGCTTTCTTT	CASSTLQGESTEAFF
TRBJ2-1	TRBD2	TRBV4-1	.	TGCGCCAGCAGCCAAGGTGTTAGCGGGACGTACAATGAGCAGTTCTTC	CASSQGVSGTYNEQFF
TRBJ2-7	.	TRBV5-6	.	TGTGCCAGCAGCCTAGGGGGGGACGAGCAGTACTTC	CASSLGGDEQYF
TRBJ2-7	.	TRBV4-1	.	TGCGCCAGCAGCCAAGTTAATTCCCCCGAGCAGTACTTC	CASSQVNSPEQYF
TRBJ2-7	TRBD1	TRBV5-1	.	TGCGCCAGCAGCGAGGGGACAGGGGACGAGCAGTACTTC	CASSEGTGDEQYF
TRBJ1-2	TRBD1	TRBV6-1	.	TGTGCCAGCAGAAGGGACAGGGGGCCTCTCTATGGCTACACCTTC	CASRRDRGPLYGYTF
TRBJ2-7	.	TRBV11-2	.	TGTGCCAGCAGCTTAAGTCAAGCTACCTACGAGCAGTACTTC	CASSLSQATYEQYF
TRBJ1-1	TRBD1	TRBV5-4	few	TGTGCCAGCAGTTTAATTTACAGGGGGCTGGACACTGAAGCTTTCTTT	CASSLIYRGLDTEAFF
TRBJ1-4	TRBD1	TRBV7-6	.	TGTGCCAGCAGCCAGGGGGTGAGACGCGAAAAACTGTTTTTT	CASSQGVRREKLFF
TRBJ1-1	.	TRBV7-3	.	TGTGCCAGCAGCCCCCACGGGGGGAACACTGAAGCTTTCTTT	CASSPHGGNTEAFF
TRBJ2-1	TRBD2	TRBV6-1	few	TGTGCCAGCAGTGCCTCTAGCGGGAGGGCCGATAGGGAGCAGTTCTTC	CASSASSGRADREQFF
TRBJ2-7	.	TRBV10-2	.	TGCGCCAGCAGTGAGCCGGGAGCATCGTACGAGCAGTACTTC	CASSEPGASYEQYF
TRBJ2-2	.	TRBV9	.	TGTGCCAGCAGCGAGCCCCCGACCGGACAGACATTACCCGGGGAGCTGTTTTTT	CASSEPPTGQTLPGELFF
TRBJ2-1	TRBD2	TRBV6-4	.	TGTGCCAGCAGTGACCTAGCGGGAGGCTTGGAGCAGTTCTTC	CASSDLAGGLEQFF
TRBJ1-1	.	TRBV19	once	TGTGCCAGTAGAATACAGGCGAACACTGAAGCTTTCTTT	CASRIQANTEAFF
TRBJ2-7	TRBD1	TRBV19	.	TGTGCCAGTAGTAGGGAAACAGGGGCCTACGAGCAGTACTTC	CASSRETGAYEQYF